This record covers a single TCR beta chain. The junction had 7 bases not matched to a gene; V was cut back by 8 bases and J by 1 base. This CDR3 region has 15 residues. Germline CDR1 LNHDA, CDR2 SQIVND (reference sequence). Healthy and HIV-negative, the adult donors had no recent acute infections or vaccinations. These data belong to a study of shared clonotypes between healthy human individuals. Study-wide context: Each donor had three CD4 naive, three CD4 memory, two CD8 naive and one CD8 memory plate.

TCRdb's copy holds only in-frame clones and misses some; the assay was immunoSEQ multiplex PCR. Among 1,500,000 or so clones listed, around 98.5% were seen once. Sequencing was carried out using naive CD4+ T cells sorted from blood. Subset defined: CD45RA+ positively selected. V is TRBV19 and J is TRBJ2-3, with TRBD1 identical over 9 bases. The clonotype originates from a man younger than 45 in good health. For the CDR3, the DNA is TGTGCCAGTCGGCCGGACAGGGGAGGCACAGATACGCAGTATTTT. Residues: CASRPDRGGTDTQYF. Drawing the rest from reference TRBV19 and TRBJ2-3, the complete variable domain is DGGITQSPKYLFRKEGQNVTLSCEQNLNHDAMYWYRQDPGQGLRLIYYSQIVNDFQKGDIAEGYSVSREKKESFPLTVTSAQKNPTAFYLCASRPDRGGTDTQYFGPGTRLTVL.